This T cell receptor beta chain appears in the sequencing data of a study of beta chain features in type 1 diabetes (dated by TCRdb to 2016 to 2018). Concerning the study at large: Mean age, gender distribution, total cell number and subset yield were not different between patients and healthy donors. A total of 107,917,701 sorted cells were examined across all samples, and the number of cells per subset was strongly correlated with RNA yield. In the study, recently diagnosed type 1 diabetes patients and matched healthy donors were compared on the TCRB repertoires of their sorted circulating CD4+ T cell subsets. Regulatory and stem cell-like memory subsets were obtained from only 8 patients and about 8 healthy donors, while naive and central memory subsets were obtained from all 28 donors.

As encoded in the germline V gene, CDR1 is KGHSH while CDR2 is LQKENI. Trimming removed 5 bases from V and 3 bases from J; the gene matches leave 8 bases unexplained. Taken from cysteine to phenylalanine, the CDR3 has 15 residues. Only the CDR3 DNA is retained, 45 bases long and in frame from the first base. From each donor, a single peripheral blood sample of 90 to 150 mL on average was drawn into heparinised tubes. Using a panel that included CD45RO, CCR7, CD25, CD127, CD95 and CD27, naive, central memory, regulatory and stem cell-like memory CD4+ T cells were sorted on a BD FACSAria II. Purity was above 98% for every sorted population. PBMCs were isolated right away by Lymphoprep density gradient centrifugation and were stained directly, without culture. Samples were stained and sorted in pairs, with one healthy donor and one patient per experiment, so that batch effects were minimized. Turning to this clone: The specificity of this receptor is unknown. One base away there is no much larger clone; base qualities are not given.

All of the isolated RNA was reverse transcribed with the High Capacity cDNA Reverse Transcription Kit, so expressed TCRB transcripts were sequenced. Naive, central memory and regulatory T cell samples underwent deep immunoSEQ sequencing, averaging roughly 3.4 million total reads per sample. After sorted cells were lysed in RLT buffer, RNA was extracted with DNase-treated RNeasy Micro or Mini kits, with the choice depending on cell number. Each cell subset was processed separately to prevent cross-contamination, with patient and healthy donor samples processed together. Using the immunoSEQ multiplex PCR, TCRB sequences were amplified from cDNA into 87-bp fragments spanning the CDR3 region. Amplicons were sequenced on the Illumina HiSeq platform. The source study handled its data this way. PCR bias was corrected computationally using synthetic template baselines, and reads within Hamming distance 2 were collapsed, with unmergeable singletons discarded. Reads were aligned against IMGT to assign V, D and J genes, CDR3 length and insertions or deletions at six rearrangement sites. Clonotype counts were normalized to sorted cell number within each subset before computing true diversity and Gini coefficients with the tcR R package. The overlap coefficient, calculated on TCRB nucleotide sequences, was used to measure repertoire sharing. The source is immuneACCESS, and TCRdb retained only in-frame sequences with V and J called. Part of the clones is not carried over; for the studies checked, unresolved V genes explain less than half of this, and the remainder is unexplained. Clonal size and the V and J genes are those of that table, whereas D and trimming came from the DNA. The sample table shows under 200,000 clones, and around 8.3% are seen once. Together, the top ten hold around 0.56% of the sample.

The investigation overall reported the following: Because cDNA was sequenced instead of genomic DNA, activated cells with high expression could be over-represented, although the groups did not differ in activation or CD3 levels. Naive, central memory and regulatory TCRB repertoires appeared to be more similar among patients than among healthy donors. PCR may preferentially amplify shorter templates, but because patient and control samples were amplified and corrected together, any resulting skew would affect both groups equally. Fewer insertions and more nucleotide deletions at VDJ recombination sites were observed in patients with type 1 diabetes, implying thymic rearrangement abnormalities. Type 1 diabetes patients showed a moderate but significant shortening of TCRB CDR3 length in all four CD4+ subsets. Only small numbers of individuals were included in the HLA sub-analyses, which left unresolved whether HLA type had any influence on TCRB rearrangement.

Material: central memory CD4+ T cells from blood. The chain is assembled from TRBV18 and TRBJ2-3, with TRBD2 identical over 7 junction bases. The sequence derives from a woman between 18 and 29 years old with type 1 diabetes. The nucleotide sequence reads TGTGCCAGCTCAATGGGGACTATCTCAACAGATACGCAGTATTTT. It specifies CASSMGTISTDTQYF.